A single sample gave rise to the 8 T cell receptor beta chains below, sequenced in a study of OX40 agonist ivuxolimab in advanced cancers. The assay was immunoSEQ multiplex PCR, and TCRdb's table has in-frame clones only and misses some. The sample gives roughly 74,000 clones, 75% to 90% of which show up once; nearly 0.55% is in the top ten. The specimen was CD4+ or CD8+ T cells sorted from blood, collected in a trial of the OX40 agonist ivuxolimab. These receptor sequences come from an adult with an advanced solid tumor such as melanoma, head and neck, liver or kidney cancer.

The CDR3 DNA reads as TGCAGCGTCGTACTAGCGGGAGGGAGTGGGACCCAGTACTTC. This encodes CSVVLAGGSGTQYF. This chain links TRBV29-1 with TRBJ2-5, with TRBD2 matching 13 bases. There are 14 residues in the CDR3. CDR1 and CDR2 from the germline V gene are SQVTM and ANQGSEA. V was clipped by 6 bases and J by 7 bases; unmatched bases: 8.

The rearrangement uses TRBV14 and TRBJ2-7; TRBD1 matches at 7 bases. Per germline, CDR1 SGHDN and CDR2 FVKESK. V gave up 4 bases and J gave up 4 bases; unmatched junction bases: 4. This CDR3 is 13 amino acids long. DNA of the CDR3: TGTGCCAGCAGCCGGGACAGCGCTTACGAGCAGTACTTC. Its protein product is CASSRDSAYEQYF.

CDR3 in amino acids: CAWSVPGDGYTF. CDR3 DNA sequence: TGTGCCTGGAGTGTACCCGGGGATGGCTACACCTTC. The genes are TRBV30 and TRBJ1-2; D gene ambiguous. Germline values: CDR1 GTSNPN, CDR2 SVGIG (reference sequence). V was pared by 0 bases and J by 6 bases, with 8 bases between. The CDR3 totals 12 residues. Together with reference TRBV30 and TRBJ1-2, the CDR3 gives the full variable domain: SQTIHQWPATLVQPVGSPLSLECTVEGTSNPNLYWYRQAAGRGLQLLFYSVGIGQISSEVPQNLSASRPQDRQFILSSKKLLLSDSGFYLCAWSVPGDGYTFGSGTRLTVV.

The V call is TRBV10-3, the J call TRBJ2-7, with D maybe TRBD1 (6 bases). In germline, CDR1 is ENHRY, CDR2 SYGVKD. Trimming cost V 2 bases and J 0 bases, with 17 bases left between them. The CDR3 loop spans 17 amino acids. The CDR3 reads CAISEGPKGQNSYEQYF. CDR3 coding DNA: TGTGCCATCAGTGAGGGGCCGAAAGGACAGAACTCCTACGAGCAGTACTTC.

This rearrangement joins TRBV5-6 to TRBJ1-1; no definite D call. This CDR3 is built from 13 residues. Per germline, CDR1 SGHDT and CDR2 YYEEEE. Trimming left V 0 bases short and J 3 bases short, with 6 bases between. The CDR3 region is CASSLESYTEAFF. CDR3 in DNA: TGTGCCAGCAGCTTGGAATCCTACACTGAAGCTTTCTTT.

The genes are TRBV6-1 and TRBJ1-2; 7 positions match TRBD1. V was pared by 0 bases and J by 4 bases, with 11 bases of the junction left unmatched. Germline-derived CDR1 and CDR2 are MNHNS and SASEGT. The CDR3 consists of 17 residues. CDR3 residues: CASSEALGTASFYGYTF. Written as DNA, the CDR3 is TGTGCCAGCAGTGAAGCGCTGGGGACAGCCTCCTTCTATGGCTACACCTTC.

The V gene is TRBV19, the J gene TRBJ2-7, with TRBD2 matching 12 bases. Germline V CDR1 and CDR2: LNHDA, SQIVND (reference sequence). The junction had 6 bases not matched to a gene; V was cut back by 2 bases and J by 7 bases. CDR3 length equals 15 residues. CDR3 in DNA: TGTGCCAGTAGTATAATCGGAGGACTAGCGGGAGAGCAGTACTTC. It specifies CASSIIGGLAGEQYF.

This chain uses TRBV30 with TRBJ1-4; no firm D call. Trimming left V 0 bases short and J 5 bases short, with 7 bases between. The CDR3 is made up of 13 amino acids. In germline, CDR1 is GTSNPN, CDR2 SVGIG (reference sequence). The CDR3 loop reads CAWSVDQNEKLFF. CDR3 DNA: TGTGCCTGGAGTGTTGATCAGAATGAAAAACTGTTTTTT.